This T cell receptor (beta chain) was sequenced for a study of T cells in Graves' hyperthyroidism and ophthalmopathy. In germline, CDR1 is PRHDT, CDR2 FYEKMQ (reference sequence). Between the trimmed V and J ends, which lost 5 bases and 6 bases, there was a span of 13 bases. This CDR3 has 13 residues. This clonotype appeared many times. The TCR beta CDR3 regions underwent amplification using RNA transcripts as the source. The primer set for the first-round RT-PCR of the TCR CDR3 was HTBI. TCRdb called the multiplex PCR reads again in MiXCR, with one record for every CDR3 protein. The sample consists of approximately 500,000 distinct CDR3 sequences, 46% of them appearing once. Uncontrolled infection, other autoimmune disease, pregnancy or lactation disqualified patients from enrolment.

This receptor was obtained from a woman aged 18-35 years with Graves' hyperthyroidism. Source material: peripheral blood or thyroid tissue (not recorded which). The chain is built from TRBV13 and TRBJ1-1, with D tentatively TRBD1 (6 bases). DNA for the CDR3: TGTGCCAGCAGCCTAACAGGGTACTCTGAAGCTTTCTTT. Residues: CASSLTGYSEAFF. Complete variable domain (other parts from reference TRBV13 and TRBJ1-1): AAGVIQSPRHLIKEKRETATLKCYPIPRHDTVYWYQQGPGQDPQFLISFYEKMQSDKGSIPDRFSAQQFSDYHSELNMSSLELGDSALYFCASSLTGYSEAFFGQGTRLTVV.